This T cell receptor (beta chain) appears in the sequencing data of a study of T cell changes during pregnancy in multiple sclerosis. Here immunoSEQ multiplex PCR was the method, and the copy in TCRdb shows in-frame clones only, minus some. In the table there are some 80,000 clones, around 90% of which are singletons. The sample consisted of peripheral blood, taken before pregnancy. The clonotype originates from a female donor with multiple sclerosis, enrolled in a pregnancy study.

CDR3 sequence: CASRIGTASNTIYF. In nucleotides, the CDR3 is TGTGCCAGCAGAATCGGGACAGCTTCTAACACCATATATTTT. The chain couples TRBV2 to TRBJ1-3; TRBD1 agrees at 7 bases. This CDR3 contains 14 residues. Germline V gives CDR1 SNHLY, CDR2 FYNNEI. Trimming removed 6 bases from V and 7 bases from J; junction bases left unmatched: 9.